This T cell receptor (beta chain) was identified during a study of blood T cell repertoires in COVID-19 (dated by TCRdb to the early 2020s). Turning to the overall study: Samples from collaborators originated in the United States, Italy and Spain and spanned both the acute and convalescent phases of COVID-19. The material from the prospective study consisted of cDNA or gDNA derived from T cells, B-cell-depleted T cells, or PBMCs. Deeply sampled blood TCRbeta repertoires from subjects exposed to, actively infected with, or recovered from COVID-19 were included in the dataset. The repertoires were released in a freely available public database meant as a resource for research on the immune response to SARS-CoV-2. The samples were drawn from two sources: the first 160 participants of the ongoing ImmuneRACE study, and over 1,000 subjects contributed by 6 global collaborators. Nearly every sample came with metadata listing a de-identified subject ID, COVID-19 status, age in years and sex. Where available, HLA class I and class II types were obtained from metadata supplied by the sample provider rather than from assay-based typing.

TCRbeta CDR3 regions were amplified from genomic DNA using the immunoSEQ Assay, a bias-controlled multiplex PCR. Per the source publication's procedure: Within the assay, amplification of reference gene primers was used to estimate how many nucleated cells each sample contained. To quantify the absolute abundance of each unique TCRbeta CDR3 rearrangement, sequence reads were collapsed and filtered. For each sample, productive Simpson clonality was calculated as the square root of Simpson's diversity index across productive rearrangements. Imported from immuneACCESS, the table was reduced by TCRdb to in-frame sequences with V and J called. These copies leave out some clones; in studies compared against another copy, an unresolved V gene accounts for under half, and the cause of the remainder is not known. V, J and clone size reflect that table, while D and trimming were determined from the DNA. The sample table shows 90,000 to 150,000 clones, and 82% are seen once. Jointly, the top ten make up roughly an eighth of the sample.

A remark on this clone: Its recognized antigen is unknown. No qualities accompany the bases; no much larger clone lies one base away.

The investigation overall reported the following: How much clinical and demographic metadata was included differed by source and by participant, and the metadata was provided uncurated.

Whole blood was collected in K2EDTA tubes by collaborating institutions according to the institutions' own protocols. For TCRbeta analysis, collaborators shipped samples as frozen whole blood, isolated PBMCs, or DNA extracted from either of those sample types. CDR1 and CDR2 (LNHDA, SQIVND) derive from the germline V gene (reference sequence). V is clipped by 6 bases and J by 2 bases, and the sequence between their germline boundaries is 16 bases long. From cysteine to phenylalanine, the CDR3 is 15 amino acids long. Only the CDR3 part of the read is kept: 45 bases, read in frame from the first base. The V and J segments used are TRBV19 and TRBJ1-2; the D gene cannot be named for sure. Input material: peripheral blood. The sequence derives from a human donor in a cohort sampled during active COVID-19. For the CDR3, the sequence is CASRPAGIGNYGYTF. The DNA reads TGTGCCAGTAGGCCCGCGGGGATAGGGAACTATGGCTACACCTTC.